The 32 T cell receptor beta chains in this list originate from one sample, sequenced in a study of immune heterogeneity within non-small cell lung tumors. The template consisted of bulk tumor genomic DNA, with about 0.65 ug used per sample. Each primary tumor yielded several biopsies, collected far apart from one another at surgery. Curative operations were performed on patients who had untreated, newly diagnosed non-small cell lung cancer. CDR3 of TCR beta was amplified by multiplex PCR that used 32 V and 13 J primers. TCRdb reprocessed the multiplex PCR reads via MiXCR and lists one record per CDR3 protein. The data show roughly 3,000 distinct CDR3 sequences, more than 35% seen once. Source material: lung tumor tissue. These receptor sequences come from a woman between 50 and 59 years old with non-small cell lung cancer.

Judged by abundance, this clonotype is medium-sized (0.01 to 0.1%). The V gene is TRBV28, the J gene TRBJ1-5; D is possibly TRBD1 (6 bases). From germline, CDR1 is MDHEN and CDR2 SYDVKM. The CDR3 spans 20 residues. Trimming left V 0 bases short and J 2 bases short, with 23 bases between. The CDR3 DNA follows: TGTGCCAGCAGTTTATGGGGCTTCCGCACAGGGAGGGAAGGCAATCAGCCCCAGCATTTT. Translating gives CASSLWGFRTGREGNQPQHF.

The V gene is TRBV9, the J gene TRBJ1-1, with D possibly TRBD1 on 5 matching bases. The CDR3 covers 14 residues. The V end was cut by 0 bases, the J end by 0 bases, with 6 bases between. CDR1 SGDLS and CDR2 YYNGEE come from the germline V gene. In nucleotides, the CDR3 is TGTGCCAGCAGCGTAGCAGGGATGAACACTGAAGCTTTCTTT. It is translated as CASSVAGMNTEAFF.

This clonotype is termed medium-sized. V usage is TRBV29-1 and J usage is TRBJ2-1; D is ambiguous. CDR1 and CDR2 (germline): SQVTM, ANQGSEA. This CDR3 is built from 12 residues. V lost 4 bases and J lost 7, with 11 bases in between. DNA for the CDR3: TGCAGCGTTGGAGGCCTAAGTAATGAGCAGTTCTTC. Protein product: CSVGGLSNEQFF.

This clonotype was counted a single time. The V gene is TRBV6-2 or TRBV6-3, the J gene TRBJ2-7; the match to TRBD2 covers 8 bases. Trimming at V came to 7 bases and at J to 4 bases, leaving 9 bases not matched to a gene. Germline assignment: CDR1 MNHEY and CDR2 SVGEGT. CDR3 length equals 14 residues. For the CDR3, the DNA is TGTGCCAGCATCAGAGCAGCGGGAGTGTACGAGCAGTACTTC. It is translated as CASIRAAGVYEQYF.

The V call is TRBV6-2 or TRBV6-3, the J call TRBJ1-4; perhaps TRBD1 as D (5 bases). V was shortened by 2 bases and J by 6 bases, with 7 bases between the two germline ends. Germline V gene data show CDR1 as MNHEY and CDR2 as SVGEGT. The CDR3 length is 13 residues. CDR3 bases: TGTGCCAGCAGTTACGTAGGGGATGAAAAACTGTTTTTT. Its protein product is CASSYVGDEKLFF.

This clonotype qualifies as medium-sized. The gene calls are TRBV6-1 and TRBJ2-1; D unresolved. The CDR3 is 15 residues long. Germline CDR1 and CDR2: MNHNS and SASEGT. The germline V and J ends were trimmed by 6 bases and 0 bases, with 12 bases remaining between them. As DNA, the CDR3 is TGTGCCAGCAGGCTCACTATAAGCTCCTACAATGAGCAGTTCTTC. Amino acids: CASRLTISSYNEQFF.

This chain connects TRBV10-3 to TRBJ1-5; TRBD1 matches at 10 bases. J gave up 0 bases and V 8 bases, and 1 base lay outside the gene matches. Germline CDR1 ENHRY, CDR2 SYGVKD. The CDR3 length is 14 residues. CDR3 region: CAIGTGDSNQPQHF. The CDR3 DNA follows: TGTGCCATCGGGACAGGGGATAGCAATCAGCCCCAGCATTTT.

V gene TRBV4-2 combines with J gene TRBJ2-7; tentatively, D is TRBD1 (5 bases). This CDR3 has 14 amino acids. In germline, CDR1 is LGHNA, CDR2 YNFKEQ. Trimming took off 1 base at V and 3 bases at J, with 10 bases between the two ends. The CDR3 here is CASSQGLGDYEQYF. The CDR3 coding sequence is TGTGCCAGCAGCCAAGGCTTAGGGGACTACGAGCAGTACTTC.

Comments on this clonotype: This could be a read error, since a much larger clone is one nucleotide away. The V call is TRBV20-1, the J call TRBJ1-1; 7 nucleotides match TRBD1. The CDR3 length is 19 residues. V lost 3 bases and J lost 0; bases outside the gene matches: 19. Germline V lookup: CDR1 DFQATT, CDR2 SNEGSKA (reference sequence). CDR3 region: CSASDTNNGTAYMNTEAFF. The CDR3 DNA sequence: TGCAGTGCTAGCGATACGAATAATGGGACAGCTTACATGAACACTGAAGCTTTCTTT.

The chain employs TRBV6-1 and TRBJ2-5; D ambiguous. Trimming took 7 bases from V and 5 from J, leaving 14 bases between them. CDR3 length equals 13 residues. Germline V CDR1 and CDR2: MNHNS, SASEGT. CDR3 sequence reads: CASTPLRTETQYF. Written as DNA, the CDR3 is TGTGCCAGCACTCCCCTGCGCACGGAGACCCAGTACTTC.

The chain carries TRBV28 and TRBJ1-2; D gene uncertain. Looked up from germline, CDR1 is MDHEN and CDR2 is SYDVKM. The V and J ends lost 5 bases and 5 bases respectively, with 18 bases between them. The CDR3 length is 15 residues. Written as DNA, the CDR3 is TGTGCCAGCAGTCCCAGAGGTTTGGTGGGGTATGGCTACACCTTC. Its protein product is CASSPRGLVGYGYTF.

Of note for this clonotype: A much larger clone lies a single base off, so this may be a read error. The CDR3 DNA reads as TGCGCCAGCATCCTAAACATGGACGAGCAGTACTTC. Protein sequence: CASILNMDEQYF. The chain recombines TRBV4-1 with TRBJ2-7; no clear D gene. The CDR3 is 12 amino acids. Trimming removed 7 bases from V and 5 bases from J, with 12 bases in between. Germline CDR1 and CDR2: MGHRA and YSYEKL.

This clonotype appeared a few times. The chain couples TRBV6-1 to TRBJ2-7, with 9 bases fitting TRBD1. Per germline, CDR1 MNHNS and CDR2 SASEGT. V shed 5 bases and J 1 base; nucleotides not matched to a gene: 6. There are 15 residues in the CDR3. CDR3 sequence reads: CASSMGQGDSYEQYF. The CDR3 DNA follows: TGTGCCAGCAGTATGGGACAGGGAGATTCCTACGAGCAGTACTTC.

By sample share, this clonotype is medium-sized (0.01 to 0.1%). The CDR3 loop is CASSDGGVLVAKNIQYF. In nucleotides, the CDR3 is TGTGCCAGCAGTGACGGGGGGGTCTTGGTCGCCAAAAACATTCAGTACTTC. The gene calls are TRBV2 and TRBJ2-4; 8 bases fit TRBD2. The germline gives CDR1 SNHLY, CDR2 FYNNEI. CDR3 length: 17 amino acids. Unmatched junction bases numbered 8, after V lost 3 bases and J lost 1 base. Full variable domain (remainder filled in from reference TRBV2 and TRBJ2-4): EPEVTQTPSHQVTQMGQEVILRCVPISNHLYFYWYRQILGQKVEFLVSFYNNEISEKSEIFDDQFSVERPDGSNFTLKIRSTKLEDSAMYFCASSDGGVLVAKNIQYFGAGTRLSVL.

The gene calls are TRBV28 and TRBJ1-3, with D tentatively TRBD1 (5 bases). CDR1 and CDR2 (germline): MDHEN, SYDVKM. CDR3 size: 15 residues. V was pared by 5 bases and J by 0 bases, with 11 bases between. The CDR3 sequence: CASSDLGLSGNTIYF. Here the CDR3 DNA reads TGTGCCAGCAGTGATTTGGGGCTCTCTGGAAACACCATATATTTT.

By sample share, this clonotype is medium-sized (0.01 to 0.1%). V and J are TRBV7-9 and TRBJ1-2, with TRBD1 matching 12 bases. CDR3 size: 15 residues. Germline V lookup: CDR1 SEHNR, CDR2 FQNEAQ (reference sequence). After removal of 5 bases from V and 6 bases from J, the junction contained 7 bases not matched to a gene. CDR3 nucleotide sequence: TGTGCCAGCAGCCCGTGGGACAGGGGGCTTAATGGCTACACCTTC. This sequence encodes CASSPWDRGLNGYTF.

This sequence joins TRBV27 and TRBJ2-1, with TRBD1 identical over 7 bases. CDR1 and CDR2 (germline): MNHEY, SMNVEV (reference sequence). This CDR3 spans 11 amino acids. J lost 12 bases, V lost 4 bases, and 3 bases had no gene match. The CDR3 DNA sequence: TGTGCCAGCAGTTCCCGACAGGGGCAGTTCTTC. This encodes CASSSRQGQFF.

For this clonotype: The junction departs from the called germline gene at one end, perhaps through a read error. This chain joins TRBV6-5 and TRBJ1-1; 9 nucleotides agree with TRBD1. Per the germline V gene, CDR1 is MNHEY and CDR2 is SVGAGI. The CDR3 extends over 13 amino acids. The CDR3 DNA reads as TGTGCCATCAGTTACGGACAGGGGACTGAATCTTTCTTT. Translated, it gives CAISYGQGTESFF.

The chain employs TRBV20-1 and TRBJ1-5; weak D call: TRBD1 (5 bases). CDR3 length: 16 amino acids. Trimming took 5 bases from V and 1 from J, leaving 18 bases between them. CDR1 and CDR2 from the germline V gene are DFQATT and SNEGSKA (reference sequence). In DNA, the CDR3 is TGCAGTGCTGGGACCTGGGGGACGGACAGCAATCAGCCCCAGCATTTT. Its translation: CSAGTWGTDSNQPQHF.

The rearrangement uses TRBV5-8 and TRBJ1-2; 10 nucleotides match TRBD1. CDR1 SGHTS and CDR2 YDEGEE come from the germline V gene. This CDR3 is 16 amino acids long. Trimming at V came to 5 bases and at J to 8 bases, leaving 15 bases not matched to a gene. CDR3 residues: CASSRDPGTGASGYTF. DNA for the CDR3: TGTGCCAGCAGTCGTGACCCCGGGACAGGGGCGAGCGGCTACACCTTC.

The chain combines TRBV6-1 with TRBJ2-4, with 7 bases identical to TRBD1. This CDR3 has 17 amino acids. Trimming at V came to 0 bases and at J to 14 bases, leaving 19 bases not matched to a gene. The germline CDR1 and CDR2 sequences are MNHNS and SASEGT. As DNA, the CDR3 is TGTGCCAGCAGTGAAGCGCTTAGCAAGGGGGCACAAGGCGTTAAGTACTTC. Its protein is CASSEALSKGAQGVKYF.

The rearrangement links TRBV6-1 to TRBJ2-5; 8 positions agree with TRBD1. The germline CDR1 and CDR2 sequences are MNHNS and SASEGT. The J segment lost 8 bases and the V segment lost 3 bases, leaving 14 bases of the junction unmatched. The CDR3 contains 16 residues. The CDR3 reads CASSDRGPIPGRTQYF. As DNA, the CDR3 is TGTGCCAGCAGTGACAGGGGGCCGATCCCCGGACGAACCCAGTACTTC.

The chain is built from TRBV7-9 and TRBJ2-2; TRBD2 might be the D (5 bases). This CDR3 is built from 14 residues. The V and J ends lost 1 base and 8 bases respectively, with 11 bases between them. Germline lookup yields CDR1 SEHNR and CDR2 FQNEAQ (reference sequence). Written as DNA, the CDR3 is TGTGCCAGCAGCTTAGTCCCGCTAGCTGGGGAGCTGTTTTTT. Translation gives CASSLVPLAGELFF.

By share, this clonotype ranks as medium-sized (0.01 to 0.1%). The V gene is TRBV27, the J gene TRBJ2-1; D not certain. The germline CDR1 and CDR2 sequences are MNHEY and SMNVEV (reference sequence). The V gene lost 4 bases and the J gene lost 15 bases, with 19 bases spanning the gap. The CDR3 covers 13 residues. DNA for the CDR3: TGTGCCAGCAGTTCTCACAGAGGTCCCAAGCGGTTCTTC. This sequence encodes CASSSHRGPKRFF.

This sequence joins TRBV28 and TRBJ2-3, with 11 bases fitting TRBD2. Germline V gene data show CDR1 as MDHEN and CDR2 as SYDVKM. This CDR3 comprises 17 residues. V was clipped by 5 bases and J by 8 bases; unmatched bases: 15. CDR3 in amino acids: CASSPRTSGRGPGTQYF. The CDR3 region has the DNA TGTGCCAGCAGTCCCAGAACTAGCGGGAGAGGGCCTGGTACGCAGTATTTT.

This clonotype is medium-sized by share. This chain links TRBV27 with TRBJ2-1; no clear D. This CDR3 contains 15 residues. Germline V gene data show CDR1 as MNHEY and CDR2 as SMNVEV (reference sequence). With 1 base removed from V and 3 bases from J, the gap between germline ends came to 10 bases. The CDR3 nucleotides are TGTGCCAGCAGTTTATATGCTACAAACTACAATGAGCAGTTCTTC. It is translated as CASSLYATNYNEQFF.

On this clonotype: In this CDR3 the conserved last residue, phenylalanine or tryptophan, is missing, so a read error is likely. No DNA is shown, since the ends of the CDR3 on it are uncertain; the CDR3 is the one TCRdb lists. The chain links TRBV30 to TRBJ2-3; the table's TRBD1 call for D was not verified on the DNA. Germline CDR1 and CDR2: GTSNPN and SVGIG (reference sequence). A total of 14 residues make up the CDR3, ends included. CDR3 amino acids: CAWSPGQGKQYFGP.

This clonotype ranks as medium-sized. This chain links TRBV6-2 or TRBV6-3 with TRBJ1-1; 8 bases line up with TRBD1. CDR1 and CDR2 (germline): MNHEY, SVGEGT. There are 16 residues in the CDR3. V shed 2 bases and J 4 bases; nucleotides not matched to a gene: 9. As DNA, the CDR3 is TGTGCCAGCAGTTACCTACGACAGGGGACAGGCACTGAAGCTTTCTTT. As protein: CASSYLRQGTGTEAFF.

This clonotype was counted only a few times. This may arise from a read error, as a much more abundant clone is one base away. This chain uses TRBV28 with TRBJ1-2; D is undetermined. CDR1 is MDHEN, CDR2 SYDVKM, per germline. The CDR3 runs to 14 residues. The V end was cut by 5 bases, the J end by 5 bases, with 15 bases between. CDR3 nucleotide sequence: TGTGCCAGCAGTAAGGGTTCTCTTTTGTATGGCTACACCTTC. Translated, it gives CASSKGSLLYGYTF.

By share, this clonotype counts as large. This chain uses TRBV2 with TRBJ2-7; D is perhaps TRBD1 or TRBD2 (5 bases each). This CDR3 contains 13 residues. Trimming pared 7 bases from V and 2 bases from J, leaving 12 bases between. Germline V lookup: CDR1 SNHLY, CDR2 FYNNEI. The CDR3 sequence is CASNGDATYEQYF. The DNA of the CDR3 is TGTGCCAGCAACGGGGACGCAACCTACGAGCAGTACTTC.

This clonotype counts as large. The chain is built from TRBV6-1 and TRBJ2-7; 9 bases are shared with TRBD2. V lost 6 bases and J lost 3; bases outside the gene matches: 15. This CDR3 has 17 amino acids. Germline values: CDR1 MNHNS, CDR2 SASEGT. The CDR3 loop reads CASRPHSGSPSRYEQYF. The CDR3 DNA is TGTGCCAGCAGACCACATAGCGGGAGCCCCTCCCGCTACGAGCAGTACTTC.

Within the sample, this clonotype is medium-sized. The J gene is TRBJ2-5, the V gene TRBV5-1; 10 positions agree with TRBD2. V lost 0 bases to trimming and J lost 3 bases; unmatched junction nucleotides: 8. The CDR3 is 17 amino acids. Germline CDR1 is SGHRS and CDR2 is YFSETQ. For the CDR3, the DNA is TGCGCCAGCAGCTTGGAGCGGGGGGGCCCGGTTAAAGAGACCCAGTACTTC. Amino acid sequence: CASSLERGGPVKETQYF. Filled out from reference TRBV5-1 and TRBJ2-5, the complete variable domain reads KAGVTQTPRYLIKTRGQQVTLSCSPISGHRSVSWYQQTPGQGLQFLFEYFSETQRNKGNFPGRFSGRQFSNSRSEMNVSTLELGDSALYLCASSLERGGPVKETQYFGPGTRLLVL.